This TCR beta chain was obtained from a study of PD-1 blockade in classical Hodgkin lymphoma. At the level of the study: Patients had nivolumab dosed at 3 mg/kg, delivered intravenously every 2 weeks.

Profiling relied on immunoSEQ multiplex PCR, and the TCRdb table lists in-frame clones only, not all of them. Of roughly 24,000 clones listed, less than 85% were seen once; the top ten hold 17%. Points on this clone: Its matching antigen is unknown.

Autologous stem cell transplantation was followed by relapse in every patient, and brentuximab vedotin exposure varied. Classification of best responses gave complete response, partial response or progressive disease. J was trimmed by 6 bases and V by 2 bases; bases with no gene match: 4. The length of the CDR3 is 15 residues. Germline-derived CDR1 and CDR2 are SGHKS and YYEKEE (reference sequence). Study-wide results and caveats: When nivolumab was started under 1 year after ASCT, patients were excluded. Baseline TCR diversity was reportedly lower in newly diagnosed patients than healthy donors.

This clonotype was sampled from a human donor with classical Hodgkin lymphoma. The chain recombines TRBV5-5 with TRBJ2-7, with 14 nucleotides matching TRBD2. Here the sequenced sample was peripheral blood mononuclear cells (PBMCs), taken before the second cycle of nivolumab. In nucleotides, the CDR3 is TGTGCCAGCAGCTTTCCGGGACTAGCGGGGGTCGAGCAGTACTTC. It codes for CASSFPGLAGVEQYF.